The TCR beta chain described here comes from a study of blood T cell repertoires in COVID-19. The ends were cut back, 6 bases at V and 8 bases at J, with 19 bases in the middle. Germline CDR1 and CDR2: MNHEY and SMNVEV (reference sequence). This CDR3 is built from 14 residues. Profiling relied on immunoSEQ multiplex PCR, and the TCRdb table lists in-frame clones only, not all of them. The table records almost 400,000 clones, roughly 90% of them present only once. This rearrangement joins TRBV27 to TRBJ1-1; D unresolved. This TCR derives from a young woman with acute COVID-19. Source material: PBMCs or T cells enriched from blood (not recorded which). CDR3 amino acids: CASSPRGYPGEAFF. CDR3 DNA: TGTGCCAGCAGCCCCCGGGGATATCCTGGGGAAGCTTTCTTT.